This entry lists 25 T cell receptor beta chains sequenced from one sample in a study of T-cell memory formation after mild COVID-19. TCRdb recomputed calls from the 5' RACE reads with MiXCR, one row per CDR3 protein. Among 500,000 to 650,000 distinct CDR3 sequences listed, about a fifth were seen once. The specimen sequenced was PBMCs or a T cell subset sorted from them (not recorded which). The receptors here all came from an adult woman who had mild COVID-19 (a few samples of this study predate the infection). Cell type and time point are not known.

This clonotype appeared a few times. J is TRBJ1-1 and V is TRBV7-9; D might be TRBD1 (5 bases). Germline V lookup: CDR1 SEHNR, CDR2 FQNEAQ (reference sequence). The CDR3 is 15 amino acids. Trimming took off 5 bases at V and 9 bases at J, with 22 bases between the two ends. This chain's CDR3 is CASSVSDSGLVKAFF. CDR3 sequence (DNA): TGTGCCAGCAGCGTGTCAGACAGCGGCTTGGTTAAAGCTTTCTTT.

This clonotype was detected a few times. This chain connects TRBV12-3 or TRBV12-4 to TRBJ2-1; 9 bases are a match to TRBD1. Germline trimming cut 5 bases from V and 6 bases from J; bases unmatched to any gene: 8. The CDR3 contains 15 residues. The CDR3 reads CASSTTGTGPNEQFF. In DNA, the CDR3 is TGTGCCAGCAGTACAACCGGGACAGGGCCCAATGAGCAGTTCTTC.

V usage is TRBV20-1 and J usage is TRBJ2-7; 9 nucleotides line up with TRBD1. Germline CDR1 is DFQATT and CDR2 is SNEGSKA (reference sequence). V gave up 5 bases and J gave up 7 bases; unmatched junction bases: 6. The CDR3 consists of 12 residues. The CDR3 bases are TGCAGTGCTGAAACAGGGGGCGGAGAGCAGTACTTC. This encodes CSAETGGGEQYF.

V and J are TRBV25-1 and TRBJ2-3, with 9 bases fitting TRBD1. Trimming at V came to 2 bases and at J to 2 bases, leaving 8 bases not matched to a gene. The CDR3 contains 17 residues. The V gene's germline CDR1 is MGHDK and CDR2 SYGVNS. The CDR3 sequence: CASSERGRDRATDTQYF. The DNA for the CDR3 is TGTGCCAGCAGTGAAAGGGGACGGGACAGGGCCACAGATACGCAGTATTTT.

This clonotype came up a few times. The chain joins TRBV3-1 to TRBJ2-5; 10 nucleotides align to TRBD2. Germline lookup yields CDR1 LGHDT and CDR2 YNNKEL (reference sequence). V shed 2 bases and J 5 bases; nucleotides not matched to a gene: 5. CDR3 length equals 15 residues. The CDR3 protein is CASSQLAGARETQYF. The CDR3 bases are TGTGCCAGCAGCCAACTAGCGGGGGCCCGGGAGACCCAGTACTTC.

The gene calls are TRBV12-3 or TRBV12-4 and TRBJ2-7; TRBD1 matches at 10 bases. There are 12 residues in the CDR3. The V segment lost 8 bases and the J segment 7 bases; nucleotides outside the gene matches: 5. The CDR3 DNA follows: TGTGCCAGCGGACAGGGGGGTGGGGAGCAGTACTTC. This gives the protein CASGQGGGEQYF.

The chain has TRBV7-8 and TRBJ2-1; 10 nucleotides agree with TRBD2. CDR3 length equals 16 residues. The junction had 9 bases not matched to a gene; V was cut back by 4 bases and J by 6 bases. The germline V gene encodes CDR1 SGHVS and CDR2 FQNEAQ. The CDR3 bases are TGTGCCAGCAGCTCCCCTCTTAGCGGGAGGATCAATGAGCAGTTCTTC. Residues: CASSSPLSGRINEQFF.

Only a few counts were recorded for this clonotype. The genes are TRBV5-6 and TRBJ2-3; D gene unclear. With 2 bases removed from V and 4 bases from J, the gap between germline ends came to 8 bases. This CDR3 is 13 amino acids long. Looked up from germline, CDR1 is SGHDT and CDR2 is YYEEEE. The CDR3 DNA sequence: TGTGCCAGCAGCTTCCTGTTCTCAGATACGCAGTATTTT. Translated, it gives CASSFLFSDTQYF.

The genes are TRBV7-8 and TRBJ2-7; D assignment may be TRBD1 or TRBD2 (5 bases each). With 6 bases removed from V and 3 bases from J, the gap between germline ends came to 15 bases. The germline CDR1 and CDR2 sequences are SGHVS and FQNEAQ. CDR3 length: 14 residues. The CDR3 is CASRGPGRSYEQYF. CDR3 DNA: TGTGCCAGCAGGGGACCGGGACGGAGCTACGAGCAGTACTTC. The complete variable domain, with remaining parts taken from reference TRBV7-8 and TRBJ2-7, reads GAGVSQSPRYKVAKRGQDVALRCDPISGHVSLFWYQQALGQGPEFLTYFQNEAQLDKSGLPSDRFFAERPEGSVSTLKIQRTQQEDSAVYLCASRGPGRSYEQYFGPGTRLTVT.

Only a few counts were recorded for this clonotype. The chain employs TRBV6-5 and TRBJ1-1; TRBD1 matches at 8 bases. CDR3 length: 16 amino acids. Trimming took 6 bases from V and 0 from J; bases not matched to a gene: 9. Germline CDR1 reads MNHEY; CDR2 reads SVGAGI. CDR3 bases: TGTGCCAGCAGCCACCCTGGACAGGGTTTGAACACTGAAGCTTTCTTT. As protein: CASSHPGQGLNTEAFF.

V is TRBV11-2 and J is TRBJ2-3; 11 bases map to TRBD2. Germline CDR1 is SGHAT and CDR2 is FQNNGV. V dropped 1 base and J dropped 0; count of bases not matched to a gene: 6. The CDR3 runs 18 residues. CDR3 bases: TGTGCCAGCAGCTTAGTGGGGGGACTAGCGGCTAGCACAGATACGCAGTATTTT. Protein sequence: CASSLVGGLAASTDTQYF.

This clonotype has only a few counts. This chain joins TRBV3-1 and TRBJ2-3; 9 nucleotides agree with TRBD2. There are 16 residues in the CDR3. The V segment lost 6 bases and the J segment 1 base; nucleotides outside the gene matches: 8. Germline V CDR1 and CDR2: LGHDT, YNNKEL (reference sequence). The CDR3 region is CASSPSLAGRTDTQYF. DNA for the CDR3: TGTGCCAGCAGTCCCTCCCTAGCGGGACGCACAGATACGCAGTATTTT.

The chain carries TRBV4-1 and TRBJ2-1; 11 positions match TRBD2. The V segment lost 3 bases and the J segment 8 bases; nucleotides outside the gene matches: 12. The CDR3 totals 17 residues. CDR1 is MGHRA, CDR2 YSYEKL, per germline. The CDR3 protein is CASSHAIAGGQVDEQFF. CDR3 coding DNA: TGCGCCAGCAGCCACGCAATAGCGGGAGGGCAGGTGGATGAGCAGTTCTTC.

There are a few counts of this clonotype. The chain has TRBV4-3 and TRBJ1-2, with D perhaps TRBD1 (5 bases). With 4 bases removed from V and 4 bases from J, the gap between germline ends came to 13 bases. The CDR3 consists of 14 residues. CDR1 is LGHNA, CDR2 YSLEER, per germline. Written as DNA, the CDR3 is TGCGCCAGCAGCCGATCGAGGGGCGTCTATGGCTACACCTTC. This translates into CASSRSRGVYGYTF.

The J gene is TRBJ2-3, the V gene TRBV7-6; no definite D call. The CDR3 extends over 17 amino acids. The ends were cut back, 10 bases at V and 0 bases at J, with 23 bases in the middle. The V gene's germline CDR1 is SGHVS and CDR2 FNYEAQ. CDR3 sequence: CATNPHPRASSTDTQYF. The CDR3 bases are TGTGCCACCAACCCGCACCCCCGGGCATCTAGCACAGATACGCAGTATTTT.

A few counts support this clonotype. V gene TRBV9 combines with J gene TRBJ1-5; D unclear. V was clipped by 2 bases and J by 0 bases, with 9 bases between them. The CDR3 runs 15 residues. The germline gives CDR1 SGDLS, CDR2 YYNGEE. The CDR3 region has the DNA TGTGCCAGCAGCGTGGCTGGTAATAGCAATCAGCCCCAGCATTTT. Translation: CASSVAGNSNQPQHF.

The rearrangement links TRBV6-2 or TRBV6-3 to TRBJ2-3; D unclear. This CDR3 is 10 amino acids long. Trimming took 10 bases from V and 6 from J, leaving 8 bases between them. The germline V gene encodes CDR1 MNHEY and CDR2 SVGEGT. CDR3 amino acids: CATKSDTQYF. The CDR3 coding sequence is TGTGCCACCAAGAGCGATACGCAGTATTTT.

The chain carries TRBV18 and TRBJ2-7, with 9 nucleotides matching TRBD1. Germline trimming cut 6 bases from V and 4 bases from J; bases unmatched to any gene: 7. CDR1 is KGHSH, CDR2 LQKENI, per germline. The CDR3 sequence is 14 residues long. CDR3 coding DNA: TGTGCCAGCTCGTCCGGGACAGGGTGGTACGAGCAGTACTTC. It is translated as CASSSGTGWYEQYF.

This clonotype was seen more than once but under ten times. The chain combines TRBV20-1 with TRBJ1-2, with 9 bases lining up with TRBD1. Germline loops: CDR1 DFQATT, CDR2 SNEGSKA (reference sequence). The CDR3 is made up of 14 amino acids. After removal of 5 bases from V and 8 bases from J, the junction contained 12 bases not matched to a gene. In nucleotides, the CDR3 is TGCAGTGCTGGACAGGGGCCCACACCTTCCGGCTACACCTTC. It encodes CSAGQGPTPSGYTF.

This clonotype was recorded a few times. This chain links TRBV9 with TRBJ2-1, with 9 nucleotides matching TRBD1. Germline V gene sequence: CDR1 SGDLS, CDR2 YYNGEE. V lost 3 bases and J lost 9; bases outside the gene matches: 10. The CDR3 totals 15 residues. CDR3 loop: CASSAHRDRVIEQFF. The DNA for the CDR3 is TGTGCCAGCAGCGCACACCGGGACAGGGTGATTGAGCAGTTCTTC.

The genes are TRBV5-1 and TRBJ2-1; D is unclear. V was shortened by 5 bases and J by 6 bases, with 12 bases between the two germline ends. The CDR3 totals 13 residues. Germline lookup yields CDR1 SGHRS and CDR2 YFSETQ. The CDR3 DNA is TGCGCCAGCAGGCCAGTACCGGGCAATGAGCAGTTCTTC. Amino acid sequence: CASRPVPGNEQFF.

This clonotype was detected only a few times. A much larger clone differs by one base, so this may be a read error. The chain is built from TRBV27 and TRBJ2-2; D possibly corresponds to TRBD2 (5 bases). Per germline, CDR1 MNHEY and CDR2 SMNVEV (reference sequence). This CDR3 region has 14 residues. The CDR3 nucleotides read TGTGCCAGCAGGGAAGGGTGGACCACCGGGGAGCTGATTTTT. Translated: CASREGWTTGELIF.

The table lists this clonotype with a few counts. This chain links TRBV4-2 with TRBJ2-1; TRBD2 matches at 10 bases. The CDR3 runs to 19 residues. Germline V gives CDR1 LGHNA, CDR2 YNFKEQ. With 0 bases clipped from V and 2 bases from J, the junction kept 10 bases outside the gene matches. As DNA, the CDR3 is TGTGCCAGCAGCCAAGATCCGAGCGGGAGGGCCGGGGCCTACAATGAGCAGTTCTTC. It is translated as CASSQDPSGRAGAYNEQFF.

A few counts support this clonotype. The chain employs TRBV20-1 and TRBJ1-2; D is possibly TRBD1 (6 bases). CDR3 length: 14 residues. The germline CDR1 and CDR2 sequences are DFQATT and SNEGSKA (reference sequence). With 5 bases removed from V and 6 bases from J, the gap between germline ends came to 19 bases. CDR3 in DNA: TGCAGTGCTTCTCTCTCTTCACAGGGCCATGGCTACACCTTC. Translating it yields CSASLSSQGHGYTF.

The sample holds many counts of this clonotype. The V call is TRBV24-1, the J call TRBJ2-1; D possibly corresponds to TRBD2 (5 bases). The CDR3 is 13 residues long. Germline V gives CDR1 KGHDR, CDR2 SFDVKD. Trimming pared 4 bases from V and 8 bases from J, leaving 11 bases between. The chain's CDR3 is CATSDYTRDEQFF. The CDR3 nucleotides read TGTGCCACCAGTGACTATACTAGGGATGAGCAGTTCTTC.